The 21 T cell receptor beta chains given below trace back to one sample, sequenced in a study of cytomegalovirus exposure and HLA in healthy donors. 60 Vbeta and 13 Jbeta primers were used in PCR. Clones were sequenced by immunoSEQ multiplex PCR, and TCRdb holds only the in-frame ones, with some missing. Of 85,000 to 130,000 clones listed, 82% are singletons. Sequencing was done on a sample of PBMCs. Receptors originate from a man aged 45 to 65 in good health and CMV-seronegative.

This chain links TRBV2 with TRBJ2-5; D remains unclear. With the DNA end fitting TRBJ2-7 better, the J assignment may be wrong. CDR3 size: 12 residues. Germline V gene lookup returns CDR1 SNHLY and CDR2 FYNNEI. CDR3 nucleotide sequence: TGTGCCAGCAGGTTAAACAGCTACGAGCAGTACTTC. This encodes CASRLNSYEQYF.

The chain joins TRBV18 to TRBJ1-1; tentatively, D is TRBD1 (5 bases). Germline V CDR1 and CDR2: KGHSH, LQKENI. The germline V and J ends were trimmed by 0 bases and 4 bases, with 9 bases remaining between them. The CDR3 has 14 residues. CDR3 sequence reads: CASSPPGGSTEAFF. The CDR3 bases are TGTGCCAGCTCACCACCGGGGGGGAGCACTGAAGCTTTCTTT.

This chain links TRBV19 with TRBJ1-2, with D uncertain. Germline CDR1 and CDR2: LNHDA and SQIVND (reference sequence). The CDR3 totals 12 residues. The germline V and J ends were trimmed by 5 bases and 8 bases, with 12 bases remaining between them. CDR3 sequence (DNA): TGTGCCAGTAGTCCTGGGAGATACGGCTACACCTTC. Its protein is CASSPGRYGYTF.

This chain joins TRBV28 and TRBJ2-2; tentative D call: TRBD2 (6 bases). The CDR3 spans 17 residues. V lost 3 bases, J lost 5 bases, and 19 bases lay in between. CDR1 and CDR2 from the germline V gene are MDHEN and SYDVKM. CDR3 in amino acids: CASSFPGAKRGTGELFF. The CDR3 DNA reads as TGTGCCAGCAGTTTTCCCGGGGCGAAACGGGGGACCGGGGAGCTGTTTTTT.

The chain links TRBV11-3 to TRBJ2-1; D may be TRBD2 (5 bases). The CDR3 sequence is 15 residues long. Germline V gene data show CDR1 as SGHNT and CDR2 as YENEEA. Trimming left V 1 base short and J 0 bases short, with 7 bases between. As DNA, the CDR3 is TGTGCCAGCAGCTTAGGCGGGCACTCCTACAATGAGCAGTTCTTC. Protein sequence: CASSLGGHSYNEQFF. The full variable domain, rest sourced from reference TRBV11-3 and TRBJ2-1, is EAGVVQSPRYKIIEKKQPVAFWCNPISGHNTLYWYLQNLGQGPELLIRYENEEAVDDSQLPKDRFSAERLKGVDSTLKIQPAELGDSAVYLCASSLGGHSYNEQFFGPGTRLTVL.

The chain carries TRBV6-1 and TRBJ2-1, with TRBD1 as a possible D gene (8 bases). The CDR3 runs 15 residues. Trimming removed 8 bases from V and 13 bases from J, with 27 bases in between. Germline CDR1 and CDR2: MNHNS and SASEGT. This chain's CDR3 is CASEIGTTGGKEQFF. The CDR3 DNA reads TGTGCCAGCGAGATTGGGACTACAGGGGGTAAGGAACAGTTCTTC.

The chain employs TRBV29-1 and TRBJ2-2; D is unclear. In germline, CDR1 is SQVTM, CDR2 ANQGSEA. CDR3 length: 11 amino acids. V was shortened by 2 bases and J by 7 bases, with 5 bases between the two germline ends. The CDR3 coding sequence is TGCAGCGTTGAACGGTTCGGGGAGCTGTTTTTT. This sequence encodes CSVERFGELFF.

The chain links TRBV28 to TRBJ2-1, with a tentative D call TRBD2 (5 bases). The ends were cut back, 6 bases at V and 0 bases at J, with 9 bases in the middle. The CDR3 extends over 14 amino acids. Germline CDR1 and CDR2: MDHEN and SYDVKM. This chain's CDR3 is CASSGMGSYNEQFF. The CDR3 DNA follows: TGTGCCAGCAGCGGGATGGGCTCCTACAATGAGCAGTTCTTC. Full variable domain (missing parts from reference TRBV28 and TRBJ2-1): DVKVTQSSRYLVKRTGEKVFLECVQDMDHENMFWYRQDPGLGLRLIYFSYDVKMKEKGDIPEGYSVSREKKERFSLILESASTNQTSMYLCASSGMGSYNEQFFGPGTRLTVL.

This clone has only one observation. The gene calls are TRBV7-8 and TRBJ2-1; D gene ambiguous. Between the trimmed V and J ends, which lost 5 bases and 0 bases, there was a span of 11 bases. Germline V gene data show CDR1 as SGHVS and CDR2 as FQNEAQ. There are 15 residues in the CDR3. Here the CDR3 DNA reads TGTGCCAGCAGCAATACTCGAACCTCCTACAATGAGCAGTTCTTC. This sequence encodes CASSNTRTSYNEQFF.

The chain combines TRBV6-8 with TRBJ2-2; 7 nucleotides match TRBD1. The CDR3 spans 14 residues. J lost 4 bases, V lost 11 bases, and 10 bases had no gene match. Germline lookup yields CDR1 MNHGY and CDR2 SAAAGT. CDR3 bases: TGTGCCGGAGACAGGGCGTGCGTCACCGGGGAGCTGTTTTTT. It encodes CAGDRACVTGELFF.

The rearrangement links TRBV29-1 to TRBJ1-5; 10 nucleotides line up with TRBD1. V shed 5 bases and J 5 bases; nucleotides not matched to a gene: 3. Germline CDR1 and CDR2: SQVTM and ANQGSEA. The CDR3 extends over 13 amino acids. CDR3 nucleotide sequence: TGCAGCGTTCGGGACAGGGGTTATCAGCCCCAGCATTTT. It codes for CSVRDRGYQPQHF.

V and J are TRBV5-1 and TRBJ2-5, with 7 bases aligning to TRBD1. Germline CDR1 is SGHRS and CDR2 is YFSETQ. The CDR3 has 15 amino acids. V trimming: 0 bases; J trimming: 7 bases; junction bases outside the gene matches: 9. The DNA of the CDR3 is TGCGCCAGCAGCTTGGAACAGGGGTCCCGAAGGACCCAGTACTTC. This sequence encodes CASSLEQGSRRTQYF.

V is TRBV27 and J is TRBJ1-5; D is ambiguous. The CDR3 spans 13 residues. Trimming pared 3 bases from V and 0 bases from J, leaving 3 bases between. Germline CDR1 MNHEY, CDR2 SMNVEV (reference sequence). CDR3 residues: CASSFYSNQPQHF. The DNA for the CDR3 is TGTGCCAGCAGTTTTTATAGCAATCAGCCCCAGCATTTT.

The rearrangement uses TRBV11-2 and TRBJ1-5, with TRBD1 as a possible D gene (6 bases). This CDR3 is 15 amino acids long. The germline V gene has CDR1 SGHAT and CDR2 FQNNGV. Trimming shortened V by 0 bases and J by 3 bases, and 9 bases separated the two germline ends. The CDR3 protein is CASSLDGTPNQPQHF. In DNA, the CDR3 is TGTGCCAGCAGCTTAGATGGGACACCCAATCAGCCCCAGCATTTT.

This chain links TRBV30 with TRBJ2-3; a weak D match, TRBD1 (5 bases). V was clipped by 4 bases and J by 2 bases, with 7 bases between them. Per germline, CDR1 GTSNPN and CDR2 SVGIG (reference sequence). The CDR3 runs 12 residues. The CDR3 protein is CAWKGVTDTQYF. The CDR3 DNA sequence: TGTGCCTGGAAAGGGGTCACAGATACGCAGTATTTT. Full variable domain (outside the CDR3, taken from reference TRBV30 and TRBJ2-3): SQTIHQWPATLVQPVGSPLSLECTVEGTSNPNLYWYRQAAGRGLQLLFYSVGIGQISSEVPQNLSASRPQDRQFILSSKKLLLSDSGFYLCAWKGVTDTQYFGPGTRLTVL.

The rearrangement joins TRBV21-1 to TRBJ1-3; TRBD1 reflects the table's D call only, with no check against the DNA. TRBV21-1 is an annotated pseudogene. CDR3 length: 17 amino acids. The CDR3 protein is CASRPGQWRATGNTIYF. In DNA, the CDR3 is TGTGCCAGCAGACCGGGACAGTGGAGGGCAACTGGAAACACCATATATTTT.

The chain links TRBV5-1 to TRBJ2-5; TRBD1 matches at 7 bases. Germline trimming cut 3 bases from V and 2 bases from J; bases unmatched to any gene: 7. The CDR3 is made up of 15 amino acids. Germline CDR1 and CDR2: SGHRS and YFSETQ. CDR3 DNA sequence: TGCGCCAGCAGCTCCCTAACAGGGGATCAAGAGACCCAGTACTTC. Its protein is CASSSLTGDQETQYF.

The gene calls are TRBV21-1 and TRBJ1-4. TRBV21-1 is noted as a pseudogene. The CDR3 is made up of 12 amino acids. The CDR3 region has the DNA TGTGCCAGCAGCAGGAGTAATGAAAAACTGTTTTTT. This translates into CASSRSNEKLFF.

The rearrangement links TRBV13 to TRBJ2-1; D is perhaps TRBD1 (5 bases). Trimming cost V 1 base and J 7 bases, with 8 bases left between them. Germline CDR1 PRHDT, CDR2 FYEKMQ (reference sequence). CDR3 length: 13 amino acids. CDR3: CASSLVYRNEQFF. In nucleotides, the CDR3 is TGTGCCAGCAGCTTAGTTTACAGGAATGAGCAGTTCTTC.

The chain has TRBV6-1 and TRBJ2-7; D ambiguous. This CDR3 has 11 residues. Deletions cut 2 bases from V and 6 bases from J, with 5 bases between. CDR1 is MNHNS, CDR2 SASEGT, per germline. CDR3 amino acids: CASSEWSEQYV. The CDR3 region has the DNA TGTGCCAGCAGTGAATGGAGCGAGCAGTACGTC.

This chain links TRBV6-5 with TRBJ1-1; D remains unclear. The CDR3 extends over 15 amino acids. The germline V and J ends were trimmed by 5 bases and 4 bases, with 17 bases remaining between them. Germline values: CDR1 MNHEY, CDR2 SVGAGI. The DNA for the CDR3 is TGTGCCAGCAGTAGGGTCACCCGGGGAAGCACTGAAGCTTTCTTT. This encodes CASSRVTRGSTEAFF.